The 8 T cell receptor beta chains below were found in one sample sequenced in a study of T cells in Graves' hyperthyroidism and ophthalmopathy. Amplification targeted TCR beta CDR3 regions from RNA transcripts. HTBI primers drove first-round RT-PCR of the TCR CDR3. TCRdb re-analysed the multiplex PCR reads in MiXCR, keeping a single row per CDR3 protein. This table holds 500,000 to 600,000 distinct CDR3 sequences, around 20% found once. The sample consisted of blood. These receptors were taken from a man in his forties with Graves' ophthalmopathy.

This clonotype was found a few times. The DNA of the CDR3 is TGTGCCAGCAGTTATCGGGGGGATCGTCATGAAAAACTGTTTTTT. It yields the protein CASSYRGDRHEKLFF. The genes are TRBV6-5 and TRBJ1-4; perhaps TRBD1 as D (5 bases). CDR1 and CDR2 from the germline V gene are MNHEY and SVGAGI. The CDR3 runs to 15 residues. The ends were cut back, 3 bases at V and 6 bases at J, with 14 bases in the middle.

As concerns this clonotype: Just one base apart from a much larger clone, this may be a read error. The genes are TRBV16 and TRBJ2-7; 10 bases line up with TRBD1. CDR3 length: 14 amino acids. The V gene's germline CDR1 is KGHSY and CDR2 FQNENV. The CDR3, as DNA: TGTGCCAGCAGCCAATGGACAGGGGGATACGAGCGGTACTTC. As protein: CASSQWTGGYERYF.

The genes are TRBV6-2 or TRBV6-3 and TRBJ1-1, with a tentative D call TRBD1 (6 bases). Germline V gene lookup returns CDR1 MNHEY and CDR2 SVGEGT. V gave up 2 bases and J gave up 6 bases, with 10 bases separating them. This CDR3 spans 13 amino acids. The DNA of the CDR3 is TGTGCCAGCAGTTACGGGGGCCTTGCTGAAGCTTTCTTT. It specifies CASSYGGLAEAFF.

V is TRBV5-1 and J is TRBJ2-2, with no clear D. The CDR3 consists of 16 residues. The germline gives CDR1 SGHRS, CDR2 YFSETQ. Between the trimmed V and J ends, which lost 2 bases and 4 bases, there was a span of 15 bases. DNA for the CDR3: TGCGCCAGCAGCTTCCCCCCCTCTGCCTTCACCGGGGAGCTGTTTTTT. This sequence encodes CASSFPPSAFTGELFF.

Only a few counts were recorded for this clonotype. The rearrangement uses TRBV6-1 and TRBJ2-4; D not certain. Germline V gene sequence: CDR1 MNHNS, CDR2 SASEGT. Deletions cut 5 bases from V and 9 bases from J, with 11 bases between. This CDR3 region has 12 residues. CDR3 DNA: TGTGCCAGCAGTCGAACGGAGTTCATTCAGTACTTC. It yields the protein CASSRTEFIQYF.

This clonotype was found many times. In DNA form, the CDR3 reads TGTGCCATCAGTGAAAGGGGTCAGGGGGCGAGGGAGACCCAGTACTTC. This sequence encodes CAISERGQGARETQYF. This chain joins TRBV10-3 and TRBJ2-5, with 8 nucleotides matching TRBD1. The CDR3 runs 16 residues. CDR1 is ENHRY and CDR2 is SYGVKD in the germline V gene. The J segment lost 5 bases and the V segment lost 3 bases, leaving 11 bases of the junction unmatched.

The CDR3 nucleotides are TGTGCCAGCAGTTACACCATCTCATCTCACTATGGCTACACCTTC. It codes for CASSYTISSHYGYTF. This chain joins TRBV6-5 and TRBJ1-2, with D unresolved. The CDR3 length is 15 residues. The V gene's germline CDR1 is MNHEY and CDR2 SVGAGI. V was trimmed by 2 bases and J by 3 bases, leaving 13 bases between them.

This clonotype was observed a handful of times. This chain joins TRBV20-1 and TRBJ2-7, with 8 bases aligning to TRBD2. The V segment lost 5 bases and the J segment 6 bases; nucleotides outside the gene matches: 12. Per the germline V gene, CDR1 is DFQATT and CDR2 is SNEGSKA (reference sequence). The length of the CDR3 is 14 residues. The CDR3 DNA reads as TGCAGTGCTCCGGTAGGGGGACTAGGAGGCGAGCAGTACTTC. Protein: CSAPVGGLGGEQYF.